The T cell receptor beta chain under discussion was sequenced for a study of molecular identifiers for immune sequencing clone quantification. As for the study in general: Across replicate runs, RNA obtained from approximately 20,000 or 98,000 naive CD8 cells was divided into five, with four undergoing sequencing.

This CDR3 is 18 amino acids long. Per the germline V gene, CDR1 is LGHNA and CDR2 is YSLEER. Trimming cost V 0 bases and J 9 bases; bases outside gene matches: 20. The authors built bulk TCR libraries by previously described methods with listed TCR primers. Each CDR3 protein gets one entry after TCRdb re-called the PCR reads with MiXCR. This sample has 250,000 to 350,000 distinct CDR3 sequences, with 20% to 25% found just once. This clonotype was recorded many times. Antigen: not known. Study results and caveats: Clones with over 20 RNA copies captured over 97% of effector molecules but under 1% of naive ones.

Naive CD8 T cell sorting was performed on the CD8+CD4-CCR7+CD45RA+ phenotype. The V and J genes are TRBV4-3 and TRBJ2-7; 7 bases are shared with TRBD1. The sequenced sample was naive CD8+ T cells from blood, with Jurkat cell RNA spiked in. Subset described: FACS-sorted CD8+CD4-CCR7+CD45RA+ naive T cells. The origin of this receptor is a human donor in good health. Some libraries in this study had Jurkat cell RNA spiked in. CDR3 in amino acids: CASSQERRQGLLSPGQYF. The CDR3, as DNA: TGCGCCAGCAGCCAAGAACGGAGACAGGGCCTCCTTAGCCCCGGGCAGTACTTC.